This TCR beta chain was recovered during a study of blood T cell repertoires in COVID-19. At the level of the study: The study drew acute and convalescent COVID-19 samples from the United States, Italy and Spain. From T cells, B-cell-depleted T cells, or PBMCs came the material, which was cDNA or gDNA.

Method: immunoSEQ multiplex PCR; TCRdb's copy keeps in-frame clones and lacks some. The sample carries around 110,000 clones, about 80% recorded once. Trimming cost V 1 base and J 8 bases; bases outside gene matches: 4. Germline values: CDR1 LNHDA, CDR2 SQIVND (reference sequence). CDR3 length: 15 residues. The TCR comes from a man between 65 and 79 years old with acute or convalescent COVID-19. The sequenced sample was peripheral blood. V and J are TRBV19 and TRBJ1-6; TRBD1 aligns across 8 bases. The CDR3 protein is CASSIVRGPDSPLHF. The DNA for the CDR3 is TGTGCCAGTAGTATAGTCAGGGGGCCGGATTCACCCCTCCACTTT. Full variable domain (missing parts from reference TRBV19 and TRBJ1-6): DGGITQSPKYLFRKEGQNVTLSCEQNLNHDAMYWYRQDPGQGLRLIYYSQIVNDFQKGDIAEGYSVSREKKESFPLTVTSAQKNPTAFYLCASSIVRGPDSPLHFGNGTRLTVT.